This T cell receptor beta chain was observed in a study of cytomegalovirus exposure and HLA in healthy donors. Overall study findings and caveats: Subsequent analysis showed first-cohort TCR clusters tending to co-occur in some 120 validation repertoires.

Here immunoSEQ multiplex PCR was the method, and the copy in TCRdb shows in-frame clones only, minus some. The sample contains 260,000 or so clones, about 90% of which appear only once. There are 14 residues in the CDR3. The germline V gene encodes CDR1 LNHDA and CDR2 SQIVND (reference sequence). Trimming pared 6 bases from V and 4 bases from J, leaving 10 bases between. A word on this clone: The antigen remains undetermined.

Material: PBMCs. The chain uses TRBV19 and TRBJ2-6; no firm D call. The sequence came from a woman in her twenties or thirties in good health and CMV-seronegative. The CDR3 nucleotides read TGTGCCAGTAGGGAACCTGCAGGGGCCAACGTCCTGACTTTC. Its protein is CASREPAGANVLTF.